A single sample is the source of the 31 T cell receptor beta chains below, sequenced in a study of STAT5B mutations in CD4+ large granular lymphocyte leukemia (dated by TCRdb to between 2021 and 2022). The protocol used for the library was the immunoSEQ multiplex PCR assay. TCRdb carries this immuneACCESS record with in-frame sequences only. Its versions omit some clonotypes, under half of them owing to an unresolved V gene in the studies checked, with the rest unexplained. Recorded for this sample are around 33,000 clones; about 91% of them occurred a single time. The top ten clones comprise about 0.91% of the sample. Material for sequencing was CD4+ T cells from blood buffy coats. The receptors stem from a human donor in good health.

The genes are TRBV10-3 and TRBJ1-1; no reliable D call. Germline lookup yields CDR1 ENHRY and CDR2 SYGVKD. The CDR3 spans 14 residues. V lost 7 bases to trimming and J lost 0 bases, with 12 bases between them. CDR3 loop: CAITHSKMNTEAFF. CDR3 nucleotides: TGTGCCATCACTCACAGTAAGATGAACACTGAAGCTTTCTTT.

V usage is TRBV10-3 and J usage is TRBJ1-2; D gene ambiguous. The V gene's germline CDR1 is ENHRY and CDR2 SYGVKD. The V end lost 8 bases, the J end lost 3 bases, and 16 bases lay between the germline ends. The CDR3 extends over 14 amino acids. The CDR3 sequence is CAIQNKAGDYGYTF. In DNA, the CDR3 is TGTGCCATCCAGAACAAGGCAGGAGACTATGGCTACACCTTC.

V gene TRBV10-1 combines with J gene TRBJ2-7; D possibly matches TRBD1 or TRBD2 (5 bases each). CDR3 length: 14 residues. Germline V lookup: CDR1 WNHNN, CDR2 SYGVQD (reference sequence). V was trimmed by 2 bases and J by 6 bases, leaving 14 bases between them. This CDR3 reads CASSEGIWGTEQYF. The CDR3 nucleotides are TGCGCCAGCAGTGAGGGTATCTGGGGGACCGAGCAGTACTTC.

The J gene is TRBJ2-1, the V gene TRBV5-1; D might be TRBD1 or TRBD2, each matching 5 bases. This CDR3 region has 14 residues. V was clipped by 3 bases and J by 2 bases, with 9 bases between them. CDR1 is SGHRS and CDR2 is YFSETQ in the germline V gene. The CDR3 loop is CASSSGPTYNEQFF. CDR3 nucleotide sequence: TGCGCCAGCAGCTCGGGACCGACCTACAATGAGCAGTTCTTC.

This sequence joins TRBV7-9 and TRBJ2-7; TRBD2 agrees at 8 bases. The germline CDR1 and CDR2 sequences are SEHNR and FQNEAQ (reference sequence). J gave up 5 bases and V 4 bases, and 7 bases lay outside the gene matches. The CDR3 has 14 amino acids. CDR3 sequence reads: CASSWPAGVDEQYF. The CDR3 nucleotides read TGTGCCAGCAGCTGGCCAGCGGGAGTTGACGAGCAGTACTTC.

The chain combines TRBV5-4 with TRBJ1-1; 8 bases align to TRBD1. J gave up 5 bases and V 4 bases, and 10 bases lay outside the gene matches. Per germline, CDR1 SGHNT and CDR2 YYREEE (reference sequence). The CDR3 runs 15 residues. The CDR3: CASSRITGGGTEAFF. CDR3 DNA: TGTGCCAGCAGCCGGATCACAGGGGGAGGGACTGAAGCTTTCTTT. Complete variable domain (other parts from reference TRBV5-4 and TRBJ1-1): ETGVTQSPTHLIKTRGQQVTLRCSSQSGHNTVSWYQQALGQGPQFIFQYYREEENGRGNFPPRFSGLQFPNYSSELNVNALELDDSALYLCASSRITGGGTEAFFGQGTRLTVV.

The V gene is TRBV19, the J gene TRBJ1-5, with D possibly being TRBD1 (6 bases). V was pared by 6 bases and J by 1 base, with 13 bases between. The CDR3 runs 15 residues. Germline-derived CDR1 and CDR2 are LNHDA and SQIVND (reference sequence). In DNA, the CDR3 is TGTGCCAGTAGAGGGCCAGGGGAGAGCAATCAGCCCCAGCATTTT. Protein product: CASRGPGESNQPQHF.

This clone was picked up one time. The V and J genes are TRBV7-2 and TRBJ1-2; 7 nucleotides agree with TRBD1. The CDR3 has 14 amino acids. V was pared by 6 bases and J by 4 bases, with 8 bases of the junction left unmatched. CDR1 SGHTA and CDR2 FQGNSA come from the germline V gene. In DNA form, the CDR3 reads TGTGCCAGCAGGTACAGGGGACGGTTCTATGGCTACACCTTC. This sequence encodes CASRYRGRFYGYTF.

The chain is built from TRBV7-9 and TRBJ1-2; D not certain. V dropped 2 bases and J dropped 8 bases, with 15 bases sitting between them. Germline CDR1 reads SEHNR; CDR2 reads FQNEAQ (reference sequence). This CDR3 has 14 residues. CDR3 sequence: CASSLNFIVNGYTF. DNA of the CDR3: TGTGCCAGCAGCTTAAACTTCATTGTAAACGGCTACACCTTC.

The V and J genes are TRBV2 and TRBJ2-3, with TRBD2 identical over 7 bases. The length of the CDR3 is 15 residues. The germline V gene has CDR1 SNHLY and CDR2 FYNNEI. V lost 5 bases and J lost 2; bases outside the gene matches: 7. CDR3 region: CASSFSAGSTDTQYF. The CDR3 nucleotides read TGTGCCAGCAGTTTCTCAGCGGGATCCACAGATACGCAGTATTTT. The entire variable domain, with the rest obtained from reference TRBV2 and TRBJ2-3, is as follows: EPEVTQTPSHQVTQMGQEVILRCVPISNHLYFYWYRQILGQKVEFLVSFYNNEISEKSEIFDDQFSVERPDGSNFTLKIRSTKLEDSAMYFCASSFSAGSTDTQYFGPGTRLTVL.

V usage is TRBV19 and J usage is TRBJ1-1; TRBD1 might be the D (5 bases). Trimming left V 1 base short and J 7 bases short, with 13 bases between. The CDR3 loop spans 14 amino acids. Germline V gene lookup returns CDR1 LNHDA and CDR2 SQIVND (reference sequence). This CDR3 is CASSIVRTRIEAFF. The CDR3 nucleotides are TGTGCCAGTAGTATAGTACGGACACGGATTGAAGCTTTCTTT.

CDR3 loop: CASSPNMGYEQFF. The CDR3 DNA reads as TGTGCCAGCTCACCCAACATGGGCTATGAGCAGTTCTTC. The genes are TRBV18 and TRBJ2-1; D remains unclear. The CDR3 runs 13 residues. Trimming took 3 bases from V and 8 from J, leaving 11 bases between them. Germline CDR1 and CDR2: KGHSH and LQKENI.

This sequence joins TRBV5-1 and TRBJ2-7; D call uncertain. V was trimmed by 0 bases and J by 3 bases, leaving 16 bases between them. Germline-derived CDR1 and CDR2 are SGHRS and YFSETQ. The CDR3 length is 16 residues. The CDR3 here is CASSLGYGRLLYEQYF. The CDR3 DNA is TGCGCCAGCAGCTTGGGCTACGGCCGGCTCCTCTACGAGCAGTACTTC.

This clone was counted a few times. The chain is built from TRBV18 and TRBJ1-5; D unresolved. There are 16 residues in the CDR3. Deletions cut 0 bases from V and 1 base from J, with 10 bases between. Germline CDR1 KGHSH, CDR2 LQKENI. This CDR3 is CASSPPSSGSNQPQHF. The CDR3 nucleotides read TGTGCCAGCTCACCACCGAGTAGTGGAAGCAATCAGCCCCAGCATTTT.

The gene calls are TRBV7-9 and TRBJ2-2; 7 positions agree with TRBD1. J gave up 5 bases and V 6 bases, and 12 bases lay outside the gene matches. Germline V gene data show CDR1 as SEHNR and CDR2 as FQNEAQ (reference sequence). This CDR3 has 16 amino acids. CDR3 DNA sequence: TGTGCCAGCAGTCTAGTGAGGGGGCGTAGTACCGGGGAGCTGTTTTTT. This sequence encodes CASSLVRGRSTGELFF.

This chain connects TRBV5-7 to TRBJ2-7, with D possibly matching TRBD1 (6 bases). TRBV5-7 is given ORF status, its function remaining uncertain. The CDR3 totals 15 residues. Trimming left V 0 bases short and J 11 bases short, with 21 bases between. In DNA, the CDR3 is TGTGCCAGCAGCTTGGGGGGCCCCCCACAGGGTTGGGAGTACTTC. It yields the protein CASSLGGPPQGWEYF.

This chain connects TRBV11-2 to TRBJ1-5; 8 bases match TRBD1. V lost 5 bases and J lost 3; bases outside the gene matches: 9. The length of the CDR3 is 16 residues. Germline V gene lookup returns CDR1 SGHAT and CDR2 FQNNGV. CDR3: CASSLAGQGFNQPQHF. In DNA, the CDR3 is TGTGCCAGCAGCCTGGCTGGACAGGGCTTCAATCAGCCCCAGCATTTT. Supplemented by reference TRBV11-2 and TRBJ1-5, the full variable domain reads EAGVAQSPRYKIIEKRQSVAFWCNPISGHATLYWYQQILGQGPKLLIQFQNNGVVDDSQLPKDRFSAERLKGVDSTLKIQPAKLEDSAVYLCASSLAGQGFNQPQHFGDGTRLSIL.

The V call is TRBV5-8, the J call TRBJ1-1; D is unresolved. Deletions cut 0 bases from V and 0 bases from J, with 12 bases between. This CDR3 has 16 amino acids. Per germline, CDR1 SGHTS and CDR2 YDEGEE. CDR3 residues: CASSLATGILNTEAFF. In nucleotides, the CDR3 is TGTGCCAGCAGCTTGGCTACGGGGATTTTGAACACTGAAGCTTTCTTT.

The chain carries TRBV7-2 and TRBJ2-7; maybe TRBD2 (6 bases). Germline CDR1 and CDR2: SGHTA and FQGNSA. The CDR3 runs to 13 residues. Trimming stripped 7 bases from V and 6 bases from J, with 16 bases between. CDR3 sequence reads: CASMLGGRGEQYF. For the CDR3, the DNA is TGTGCCAGCATGTTGGGAGGTCGAGGCGAGCAGTACTTC.

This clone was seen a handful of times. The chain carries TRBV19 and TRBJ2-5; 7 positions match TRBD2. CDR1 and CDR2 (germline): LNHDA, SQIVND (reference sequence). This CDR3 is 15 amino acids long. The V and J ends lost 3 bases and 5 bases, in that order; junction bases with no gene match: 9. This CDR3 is CASSIGPSGSETQYF. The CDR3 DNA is TGTGCCAGTAGTATTGGGCCTAGCGGATCGGAGACCCAGTACTTC.

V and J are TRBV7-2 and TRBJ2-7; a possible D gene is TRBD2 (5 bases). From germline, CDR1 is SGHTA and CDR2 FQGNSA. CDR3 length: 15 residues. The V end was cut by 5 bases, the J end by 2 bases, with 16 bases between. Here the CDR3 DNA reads TGTGCCAGCAGCCACAGCGGTTCCAATACCTACGAGCAGTACTTC. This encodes CASSHSGSNTYEQYF.

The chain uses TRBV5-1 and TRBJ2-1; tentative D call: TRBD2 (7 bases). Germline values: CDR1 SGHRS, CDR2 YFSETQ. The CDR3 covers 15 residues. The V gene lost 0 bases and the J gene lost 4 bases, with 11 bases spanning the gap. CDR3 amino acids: CASSLEGRGYNEQFF. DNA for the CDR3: TGCGCCAGCAGCTTGGAAGGGAGGGGGTACAATGAGCAGTTCTTC.

The CDR3 protein is CASSYTQPQHF. CDR3 DNA: TGTGCCAGCAGTTACACTCAGCCCCAGCATTTT. The V and J genes are TRBV6-5 and TRBJ1-5; no reliable D call. Germline CDR1 MNHEY, CDR2 SVGAGI. The CDR3 extends over 11 amino acids. V was shortened by 2 bases and J by 6 bases, with 2 bases between the two germline ends.

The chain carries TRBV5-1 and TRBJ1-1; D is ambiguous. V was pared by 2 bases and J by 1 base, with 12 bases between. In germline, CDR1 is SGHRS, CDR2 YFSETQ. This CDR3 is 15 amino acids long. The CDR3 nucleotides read TGCGCCAGCAGCTTAGGACTGTCCCAGAACACTGAAGCTTTCTTT. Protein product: CASSLGLSQNTEAFF.

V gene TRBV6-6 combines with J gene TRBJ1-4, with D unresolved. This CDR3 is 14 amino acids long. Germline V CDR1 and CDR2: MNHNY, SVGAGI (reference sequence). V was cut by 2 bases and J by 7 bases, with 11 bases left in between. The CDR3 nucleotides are TGTGCCAGCAGTTACAGGGTTACGGGTGAAAAACTGTTTTTT. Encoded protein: CASSYRVTGEKLFF.

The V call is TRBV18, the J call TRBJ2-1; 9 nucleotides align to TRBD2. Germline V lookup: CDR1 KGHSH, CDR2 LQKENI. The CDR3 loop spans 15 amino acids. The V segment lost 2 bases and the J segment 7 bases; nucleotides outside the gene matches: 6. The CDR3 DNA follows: TGTGCCAGCTCACCAGGTAGCGGGAGTGGTAATGAGCAGTTCTTC. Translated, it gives CASSPGSGSGNEQFF.

CDR3 DNA sequence: TGTGCCAGCAGTTCACGACAGGGTGGCACCGGGGAGCTGTTTTTT. Residues: CASSSRQGGTGELFF. The V gene is TRBV6-5, the J gene TRBJ2-2; TRBD1 agrees at 7 bases. The length of the CDR3 is 15 residues. The V gene's germline CDR1 is MNHEY and CDR2 SVGAGI. V lost 4 bases, J lost 4 bases, and 6 bases stayed unmatched.

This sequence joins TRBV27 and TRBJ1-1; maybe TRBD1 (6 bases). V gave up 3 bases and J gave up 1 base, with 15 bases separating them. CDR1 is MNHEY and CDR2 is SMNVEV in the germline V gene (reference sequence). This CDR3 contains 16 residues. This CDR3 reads CASSFWTVPRNTEAFF. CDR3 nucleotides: TGTGCCAGCAGTTTTTGGACAGTCCCTCGGAACACTGAAGCTTTCTTT.

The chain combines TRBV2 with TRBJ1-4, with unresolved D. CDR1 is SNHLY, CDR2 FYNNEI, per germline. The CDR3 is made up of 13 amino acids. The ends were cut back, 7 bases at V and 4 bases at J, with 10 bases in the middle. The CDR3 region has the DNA TGTGCCAGCATGAGACGCGGTAATGAAAAACTGTTTTTT. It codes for CASMRRGNEKLFF. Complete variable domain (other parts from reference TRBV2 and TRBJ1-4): EPEVTQTPSHQVTQMGQEVILRCVPISNHLYFYWYRQILGQKVEFLVSFYNNEISEKSEIFDDQFSVERPDGSNFTLKIRSTKLEDSAMYFCASMRRGNEKLFFGSGTQLSVL.

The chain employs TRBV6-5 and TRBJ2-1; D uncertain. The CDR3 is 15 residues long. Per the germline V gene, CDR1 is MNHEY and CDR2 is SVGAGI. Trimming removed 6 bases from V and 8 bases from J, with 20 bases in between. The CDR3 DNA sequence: TGTGCCAGCAGCAGACCGGGCGATCCGTCCCATGAGCAGTTCTTC. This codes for CASSRPGDPSHEQFF.

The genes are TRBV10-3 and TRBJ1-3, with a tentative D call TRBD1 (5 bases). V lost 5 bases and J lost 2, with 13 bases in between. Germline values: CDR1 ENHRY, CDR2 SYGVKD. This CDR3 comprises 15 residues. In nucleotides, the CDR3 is TGTGCCATCAGTCCCTCCGGGACCGCTGGAAACACCATATATTTT. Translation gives CAISPSGTAGNTIYF.